This is a list of T cell receptor beta chains from one sample in a study of PD-1 blockade in classical Hodgkin lymphoma. Only in-frame clones appear in the TCRdb table, and some are missing; sequencing was by immunoSEQ multiplex PCR. The sample lists over 10,000 clones; more than 85% were seen once. This specimen consisted of peripheral blood mononuclear cells (PBMCs), obtained at baseline. These receptor sequences come from a human donor with classical Hodgkin lymphoma. Both conserved end residues are part of each CDR3. The D gene is left open where the match is weak. Clone size is given for some rows only: seen once, a few or many times, or a class if the clone is expanded.

J	D	V	size	CDR3	DNA
TRBJ1-3	-	TRBV6-5	-	CASSFRPSSGNTIYF	TGTGCCAGCAGTTTCCGGCCGAGCTCTGGAAACACCATATATTTT
TRBJ2-2	TRBD2	TRBV6-4	medium-sized	CASSPTSGGENTGELFF	TGTGCCAGCAGTCCGACTAGCGGGGGAGAGAACACCGGGGAGCTGTTTTTT
TRBJ2-7	-	TRBV11-2	-	CASSPMSGLEGEQYF	TGTGCCAGCAGCCCCATGTCCGGACTCGAGGGCGAGCAGTACTTC
TRBJ1-5	-	TRBV30	-	CAWTRDGINQPQHF	TGTGCCTGGACTCGGGACGGCATCAATCAGCCCCAGCATTTT
TRBJ2-2	-	TRBV5-1	-	CASSLGDGDTGELFF	TGCGCCAGCAGCTTGGGGGACGGAGACACCGGGGAGCTGTTTTTT
TRBJ2-2	-	TRBV5-4	few	CASSLVPGDTGELFF	TGTGCCAGCAGCTTGGTCCCAGGGGACACCGGGGAGCTGTTTTTT
TRBJ2-7	-	TRBV30	-	CAWSLSSYEQYF	TGTGCCTGGAGTCTATCCTCCTACGAGCAGTACTTC
TRBJ2-7	TRBD2	TRBV5-1	-	CASSPGLAGSYEQYF	TGCGCCAGCAGCCCCGGACTAGCGGGGTCCTACGAGCAGTACTTC
TRBJ1-2	-	TRBV5-6	-	CASSLVGSDYGYTF	TGTGCCAGCAGCTTGGTAGGGTCAGACTATGGCTACACCTTC
TRBJ1-3	-	TRBV18	-	CVSSPKTGNTIYF	TGTGTCAGCTCCCCGAAGACCGGAAACACCATATATTTT
TRBJ2-3	TRBD1	TRBV5-1	-	CASSLTGGVTDTQYF	TGCGCCAGCAGCTTGACAGGGGGAGTTACAGATACGCAGTATTTT
TRBJ1-2	-	TRBV5-1	-	CASSLTASPYGYTF	TGCGCCAGCAGCTTGACAGCTAGTCCCTATGGCTACACCTTC
TRBJ2-1	TRBD1	TRBV30	-	CAWSNQGARNNEQFF	TGTGCCTGGAGTAATCAGGGGGCTAGGAACAATGAGCAGTTCTTC
TRBJ2-7	-	TRBV6-1	few	CASGSAGWEQYF	TGTGCCAGCGGATCGGCAGGGTGGGAGCAGTACTTC
TRBJ1-4	-	TRBV4-1	medium-sized	CASSQVVTATNEKLFF	TGCGCCAGCAGCCAAGTGGTGACTGCAACTAATGAAAAACTGTTTTTT
TRBJ1-4	-	TRBV7-9	-	CASSPQDPTNEKLFF	TGTGCCAGCAGCCCTCAGGATCCAACTAATGAAAAACTGTTTTTT
TRBJ2-3	TRBD2	TRBV9	-	CASSVGDSGRIDTQYF	TGTGCCAGCAGCGTAGGGGATAGCGGGAGGATAGATACGCAGTATTTT
TRBJ1-2	-	TRBV13	-	CASKEPGTPLKGFEGYTF	TGTGCCAGCAAGGAACCCGGGACTCCCCTGAAAGGATTCGAGGGCTACACCTTC